These 26 T cell receptor beta chains were sequenced from one sample in a study of shared clonotypes between healthy human individuals. The table came from immunoSEQ multiplex PCR; TCRdb's copy has only in-frame clones and leaves some out. The sample lists fewer than 200,000 clones, 65% to 70% occurring once. Material: memory CD4+ T cells sorted from blood. Subset described: CD45RA-negative fraction. The receptors derive from a young man in good health.

V is TRBV18 and J is TRBJ2-3; D could derive from TRBD1 or TRBD2 (6 bases each). The CDR3 is 15 amino acids. The germline V and J ends were trimmed by 6 bases and 3 bases, with 16 bases remaining between them. Germline-derived CDR1 and CDR2 are KGHSH and LQKENI. The CDR3 protein is CASSPQGRSTDTQYF. The CDR3 DNA follows: TGTGCCAGCTCCCCCCAGGGGAGGTCGACAGATACGCAGTATTTT.

J is TRBJ1-2 and V is TRBV6-5; TRBD1 is a possible D gene (5 bases). V was trimmed by 1 base and J by 8 bases, leaving 8 bases between them. Germline assignment: CDR1 MNHEY and CDR2 SVGAGI. The length of the CDR3 is 12 residues. CDR3 sequence reads: CASSYYQGGYTF. As DNA, the CDR3 is TGTGCCAGCAGTTACTACCAGGGAGGCTACACCTTC.

This sequence joins TRBV7-9 and TRBJ1-4; TRBD1 might be the D (5 bases). The V gene lost 5 bases and the J gene lost 10 bases, with 17 bases spanning the gap. The CDR3 loop spans 14 amino acids. Germline values: CDR1 SEHNR, CDR2 FQNEAQ (reference sequence). The CDR3 DNA follows: TGTGCCAGCAGCCCCTACGCAGCGGGGGGAAAACTGTTTTTT. This sequence encodes CASSPYAAGGKLFF.

The chain couples TRBV5-1 to TRBJ2-1; D is tentatively TRBD1 or TRBD2 (5 bases each). The length of the CDR3 is 15 residues. Trimming left V 0 bases short and J 2 bases short, with 9 bases between. From germline, CDR1 is SGHRS and CDR2 YFSETQ. The DNA of the CDR3 is TGCGCCAGCAGCTTGGCGGGGCAGGCCTACAATGAGCAGTTCTTC. This gives the protein CASSLAGQAYNEQFF.

The V call is TRBV5-8, the J call TRBJ2-5; 14 bases match TRBD2. The J segment lost 5 bases and the V segment lost 3 bases, leaving 3 bases of the junction unmatched. From germline, CDR1 is SGHTS and CDR2 YDEGEE. CDR3 size: 15 residues. CDR3 loop: CASSWGLAGAETQYF. The DNA of the CDR3 is TGTGCCAGCAGCTGGGGACTAGCGGGAGCGGAGACCCAGTACTTC.

The chain's CDR3 is CASSYSGALGEQYF. The CDR3 DNA sequence: TGTGCCAGCAGCTATAGCGGGGCCCTGGGGGAGCAGTACTTC. The J gene is TRBJ2-7, the V gene TRBV9; 8 nucleotides match TRBD2. The CDR3 is made up of 14 amino acids. J was trimmed by 7 bases and V by 4 bases; bases with no gene match: 10. CDR1 is SGDLS, CDR2 YYNGEE, per germline.

The V gene is TRBV19, the J gene TRBJ2-7, with 9 bases matching TRBD2. The V and J ends lost 5 bases and 6 bases, in that order; junction bases with no gene match: 11. This CDR3 is 15 amino acids long. Germline V lookup: CDR1 LNHDA, CDR2 SQIVND (reference sequence). The CDR3, as DNA: TGTGCCAGTAGTTCTTTTGCGGGAGGGCCATTCGAGCAGTACTTC. Translating it yields CASSSFAGGPFEQYF. Variable domain in full (rest from reference TRBV19 and TRBJ2-7): DGGITQSPKYLFRKEGQNVTLSCEQNLNHDAMYWYRQDPGQGLRLIYYSQIVNDFQKGDIAEGYSVSREKKESFPLTVTSAQKNPTAFYLCASSSFAGGPFEQYFGPGTRLTVT.

The chain joins TRBV2 to TRBJ1-5, with 7 bases aligning to TRBD1. This CDR3 contains 14 residues. Germline assignment: CDR1 SNHLY and CDR2 FYNNEI. The J segment lost 9 bases and the V segment lost 8 bases, leaving 13 bases of the junction unmatched. The DNA for the CDR3 is TGTGCCAGCGGGGAAGGACAGGCGTTCCCGCCCCAGCATTTT. This codes for CASGEGQAFPPQHF. Variable domain in full (rest from reference TRBV2 and TRBJ1-5): EPEVTQTPSHQVTQMGQEVILRCVPISNHLYFYWYRQILGQKVEFLVSFYNNEISEKSEIFDDQFSVERPDGSNFTLKIRSTKLEDSAMYFCASGEGQAFPPQHFGDGTRLSIL.

The CDR3 sequence is CSATTGETQYF. The CDR3 DNA follows: TGCAGTGCTACAACAGGGGAGACCCAGTACTTC. The gene calls are TRBV20-1 and TRBJ2-5; D perhaps matches TRBD1 (6 bases). The CDR3 has 11 amino acids. Germline values: CDR1 DFQATT, CDR2 SNEGSKA (reference sequence). The germline V and J ends were trimmed by 4 bases and 5 bases, with 8 bases remaining between them.

Comment on this clone: The same CDR3 also results from other DNA sequences found in this sample. The genes are TRBV2 and TRBJ2-7; D unclear. This CDR3 is built from 11 residues. Germline-derived CDR1 and CDR2 are SNHLY and FYNNEI. The V gene lost 4 bases and the J gene lost 4 bases, with 5 bases spanning the gap. The CDR3: CASSGRYEQYF. The CDR3 nucleotides read TGTGCCAGCAGTGGTAGATACGAGCAGTACTTC.

The genes are TRBV11-2 and TRBJ1-1; D remains unclear. Germline assignment: CDR1 SGHAT and CDR2 FQNNGV. Trimming removed 3 bases at V and 1 base at J, with 6 bases between. CDR3 length: 13 residues. CDR3 nucleotides: TGTGCCAGCAGCTTGGCTGCGAACACTGAAGCTTTCTTT. It is translated as CASSLAANTEAFF.

This chain connects TRBV11-2 to TRBJ1-1; no clear D gene. The germline V gene has CDR1 SGHAT and CDR2 FQNNGV. V lost 5 bases to trimming and J lost 1 base, with 8 bases between them. The CDR3 contains 13 residues. The CDR3, as DNA: TGTGCCAGCAGCCGAAACAGGAACACTGAAGCTTTCTTT. It translates to CASSRNRNTEAFF. The whole variable domain, remainder taken from reference TRBV11-2 and TRBJ1-1, is EAGVAQSPRYKIIEKRQSVAFWCNPISGHATLYWYQQILGQGPKLLIQFQNNGVVDDSQLPKDRFSAERLKGVDSTLKIQPAKLEDSAVYLCASSRNRNTEAFFGQGTRLTVV.

The rearrangement joins TRBV18 to TRBJ1-2; 8 bases line up with TRBD1. This CDR3 is built from 13 residues. Germline CDR1 reads KGHSH; CDR2 reads LQKENI. V shed 4 bases, J shed 6 bases, and the junction held 4 bases outside the gene matches. The CDR3 loop is CASSQDRVDGYTF. The CDR3 DNA reads as TGTGCCAGCTCACAGGACAGGGTAGATGGCTACACCTTC.

J is TRBJ1-5 and V is TRBV18, with D maybe TRBD1 (5 bases). The CDR3 runs 13 residues. V was trimmed by 9 bases and J by 6 bases, leaving 15 bases between them. The germline gives CDR1 KGHSH, CDR2 LQKENI. The CDR3 sequence is CASVQGSTQPQHF. CDR3 bases: TGTGCCAGTGTTCAGGGTTCGACTCAGCCCCAGCATTTT.

V and J are TRBV27 and TRBJ1-1; D ambiguous. This CDR3 is 13 amino acids long. V lost 4 bases, J lost 0 bases, and 6 bases lay in between. Germline V gives CDR1 MNHEY, CDR2 SMNVEV (reference sequence). The CDR3 bases are TGTGCCAGCAGTTCCATTTTGAACACTGAAGCTTTCTTT. Translation gives CASSSILNTEAFF.

The chain employs TRBV10-3 and TRBJ2-6, with TRBD1 identical over 10 bases. The V gene's germline CDR1 is ENHRY and CDR2 SYGVKD. The CDR3 loop spans 17 amino acids. V gave up 7 bases and J gave up 0 bases; unmatched junction bases: 6. The CDR3 nucleotides read TGTGCCATCAAATTGGACAGGGGGGACTCTGGGGCCAACGTCCTGACTTTC. Its protein product is CAIKLDRGDSGANVLTF.

The chain couples TRBV9 to TRBJ2-2; maybe TRBD1 (6 bases). This CDR3 contains 15 residues. V was shortened by 3 bases and J by 4 bases, with 13 bases between the two germline ends. CDR1 is SGDLS and CDR2 is YYNGEE in the germline V gene. The CDR3 nucleotides are TGTGCCAGCAGCGCCAGGGGATTCGGCACCGGGGAGCTGTTTTTT. Protein: CASSARGFGTGELFF.

The rearrangement links TRBV15 to TRBJ1-5, with D unresolved. The V end lost 2 bases, the J end lost 2 bases, and 16 bases lay between the germline ends. Germline V lookup: CDR1 LNHNV, CDR2 YYDKDF (reference sequence). This CDR3 is built from 17 residues. For the CDR3, the DNA is TGTGCCACCAGCAGACAGGCTATTCAGTCAGGCAATCAGCCCCAGCATTTT. Its translation: CATSRQAIQSGNQPQHF.

The V and J genes are TRBV7-7 and TRBJ2-1; possible D gene TRBD1, 5 bases. CDR3 size: 13 residues. The V and J ends lost 3 bases and 6 bases respectively, with 9 bases between them. The germline V gene has CDR1 SSHAT and CDR2 FNYEAQ (reference sequence). The DNA of the CDR3 is TGTGCCAGCAGCTTTTCAGGGTCCAATGAGCAGTTCTTC. The encoded protein is CASSFSGSNEQFF.

The chain employs TRBV6-1 and TRBJ1-2; D unresolved. Per germline, CDR1 MNHNS and CDR2 SASEGT. The CDR3 extends over 14 amino acids. V was trimmed by 3 bases and J by 5 bases, leaving 13 bases between them. CDR3 residues: CASSESGLFYGYTF. In DNA, the CDR3 is TGTGCCAGCAGTGAGAGCGGATTATTTTATGGCTACACCTTC.

This clone was observed a few times. This chain joins TRBV7-9 and TRBJ1-2; 9 positions agree with TRBD1. Germline CDR1 is SEHNR and CDR2 is FQNEAQ (reference sequence). With 3 bases clipped from V and 4 bases from J, the junction kept 3 bases outside the gene matches. The length of the CDR3 is 14 residues. CDR3: CASSLGQGGYGYTF. CDR3 nucleotides: TGTGCCAGCAGCTTGGGACAGGGAGGCTATGGCTACACCTTC.

CDR3 DNA sequence: TGCGCCAGCAGCCAAGGCGATGGTTTGGGCACCGGGGAGCTGTTTTTT. Amino acids: CASSQGDGLGTGELFF. The rearrangement links TRBV4-1 to TRBJ2-2, with unresolved D. Germline lookup yields CDR1 MGHRA and CDR2 YSYEKL. With 1 base removed from V and 4 bases from J, the gap between germline ends came to 13 bases. The CDR3 has 16 amino acids.

This sequence joins TRBV11-3 and TRBJ2-2, with D possibly called TRBD1 or TRBD2 (5 bases each). Germline CDR1 reads SGHNT; CDR2 reads YENEEA. The CDR3 extends over 17 amino acids. V gave up 5 bases and J gave up 3 bases, with 19 bases separating them. DNA of the CDR3: TGTGCCAGCAGCGCACCTCCGGGACGGCGCGACACCGGGGAGCTGTTTTTT. This codes for CASSAPPGRRDTGELFF. Filled out from reference TRBV11-3 and TRBJ2-2, the complete variable domain reads EAGVVQSPRYKIIEKKQPVAFWCNPISGHNTLYWYLQNLGQGPELLIRYENEEAVDDSQLPKDRFSAERLKGVDSTLKIQPAELGDSAVYLCASSAPPGRRDTGELFFGEGSRLTVL.

The J gene is TRBJ2-1, the V gene TRBV5-5; D remains ambiguous. The CDR3 runs to 11 residues. The V and J ends lost 0 bases and 8 bases respectively, with 3 bases between them. CDR1 and CDR2 (germline): SGHKS, YYEKEE (reference sequence). The CDR3 sequence is CASSLEDEQFF. The CDR3 DNA follows: TGTGCCAGCAGCTTGGAAGATGAGCAGTTCTTC.

The chain has TRBV10-3 and TRBJ1-5; a possible D gene is TRBD1 (6 bases). The CDR3 runs to 17 residues. V gave up 8 bases and J gave up 3 bases, with 23 bases separating them. Germline CDR1 is ENHRY and CDR2 is SYGVKD. In nucleotides, the CDR3 is TGTGCCATCTCAGCCCACAGGGACCATTTCGACAATCAGCCCCAGCATTTT. Its translation: CAISAHRDHFDNQPQHF.

This clone was recorded a few times. The V call is TRBV5-1, the J call TRBJ2-5; tentative D call: TRBD1 (6 bases). CDR3 length equals 16 residues. V was cut by 0 bases and J by 1 base, with 13 bases left in between. The germline V gene encodes CDR1 SGHRS and CDR2 YFSETQ. This CDR3 is CASSLVGQTVQETQYF. The DNA for the CDR3 is TGCGCCAGCAGCTTGGTTGGACAGACGGTCCAAGAGACCCAGTACTTC.